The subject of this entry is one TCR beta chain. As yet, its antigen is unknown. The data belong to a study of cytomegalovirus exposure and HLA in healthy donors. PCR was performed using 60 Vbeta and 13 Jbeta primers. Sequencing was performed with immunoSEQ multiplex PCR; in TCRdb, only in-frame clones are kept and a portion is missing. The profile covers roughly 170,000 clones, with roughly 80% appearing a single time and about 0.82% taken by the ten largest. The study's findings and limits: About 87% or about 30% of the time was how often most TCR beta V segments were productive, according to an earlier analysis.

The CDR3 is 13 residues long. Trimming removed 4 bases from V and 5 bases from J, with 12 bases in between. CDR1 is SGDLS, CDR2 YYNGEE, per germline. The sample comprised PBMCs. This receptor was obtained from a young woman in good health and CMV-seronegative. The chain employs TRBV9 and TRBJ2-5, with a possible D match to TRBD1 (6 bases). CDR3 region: CASSPGTSETQYF. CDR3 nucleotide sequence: TGTGCCAGCAGCCCCGGGACATCCGAGACCCAGTACTTC.